Listed below are T cell receptor beta chains from one sample, sequenced in a study of vaccination and CD4 T cells after COVID-19. MiXCR was run by TCRdb on the PCR reads, yielding one entry per CDR3 protein. The repertoire holds around 20,000 distinct CDR3 sequences, with 40% to 60% as singletons. No antigen has been identified for these receptors. The sample consisted of CD4+ T cells from blood, cultured in vitro, taken before SARS-CoV-2 vaccination. Receptors originate from a human donor who had recovered from COVID-19. Each CDR3 is given with its conserved first and last residue. Fields, in order: D gene, J gene, V gene, clone size, CDR3 protein, CDR3 DNA. A D gene is named only where the DNA matches it firmly. The listing skips clone size in some rows; elsewhere it reads once, few, many or a size class.

TRBD1	TRBJ2-7	TRBV19	once	CASSVQGTVNYEQYF	TGTGCCAGTAGTGTGCAGGGGACAGTCAACTACGAGCAGTACTTC
.	TRBJ1-1	TRBV4-1	once	CASSPPRAGRNTEAFF	TGCGCCAGCAGCCCCCCGCGGGCAGGTCGGAACACTGAAGCTTTCTTT
TRBD1	TRBJ2-7	TRBV11-2	.	CASSLGGTGKPEQYF	TGTGCCAGCAGCTTAGGGGGGACAGGGAAGCCCGAGCAGTACTTC
TRBD2	TRBJ2-3	TRBV28	.	CASRGTSGSLSLYTDTQYF	TGTGCCAGCAGGGGGACTAGCGGGAGCCTCTCCCTGTACACAGATACGCAGTATTTT
.	TRBJ2-7	TRBV6-1	once	CASMALFEQYF	TGTGCCAGCATGGCACTTTTCGAGCAGTACTTC
.	TRBJ2-3	TRBV7-3	.	CASSLDRDSTDTQYF	TGTGCCAGCAGCTTAGATCGGGACAGCACAGATACGCAGTATTTT
TRBD2	TRBJ2-1	TRBV6-1	.	CASSEGAPILAGVGNEQFF	TGTGCCAGCAGTGAAGGGGCCCCCATACTAGCGGGAGTTGGAAATGAGCAGTTCTTC
.	TRBJ1-5	TRBV20-1	.	CSARAFYGDYSNQPQHF	TGCAGTGCTAGAGCTTTTTACGGGGATTATAGCAATCAGCCCCAGCATTTT
TRBD2	TRBJ2-5	TRBV20-1	.	CSAPQRSSGRLETQYF	TGCAGTGCTCCTCAGCGGAGTAGCGGGAGGTTGGAGACCCAGTACTTC
.	TRBJ2-7	TRBV28	.	CASSGGILASPYEQYF	TGTGCCAGCAGTGGAGGGATTCTAGCGTCCCCCTACGAGCAGTACTTC
.	TRBJ2-5	TRBV24-1	few	CATAAGGNQETQYF	TGTGCCACCGCGGCTGGCGGGAACCAAGAGACCCAGTACTTC
.	TRBJ2-3	TRBV19	.	CASSDQGREPDTQYF	TGTGCCAGTAGCGACCAGGGCAGGGAACCAGATACGCAGTATTTT
.	TRBJ1-5	TRBV4-1	.	CASSQVWSGNWQPQHF	TGCGCCAGCAGCCAAGTTTGGTCAGGGAACTGGCAGCCCCAGCATTTT
TRBD1	TRBJ1-5	TRBV6-2/TRBV6-3	.	CASTGDRGPYQPQHF	TGTGCCAGCACCGGGGACAGGGGGCCGTATCAGCCCCAGCATTTT
.	TRBJ1-6	TRBV7-3	.	CASSLEGPKNSPLHF	TGTGCCAGCAGCTTAGAAGGGCCGAAAAATTCACCCCTCCACTTT
TRBD1	TRBJ2-1	TRBV20-1	.	CSAMTGWGSYNEQFF	TGCAGTGCCATGACAGGGTGGGGTTCCTACAATGAGCAGTTCTTC
TRBD2	TRBJ2-5	TRBV6-2/TRBV6-3	.	CASRRLAGAQRGQETQYF	TGTGCCAGCAGGAGACTAGCGGGAGCCCAAAGGGGGCAAGAGACCCAGTACTTC
.	TRBJ1-2	TRBV19	.	CASSSGQKSSRYGYTF	TGTGCCAGTAGTTCAGGGCAAAAATCGAGTCGGTATGGCTACACCTTC
.	TRBJ2-2	TRBV7-7	few	CASSPETYAGELFF	TGTGCTAGCAGCCCTGAGACATATGCCGGGGAGCTGTTTTTT
.	TRBJ2-3	TRBV19	few	CASSEQGADTQYF	TGTGCCAGTAGTGAACAGGGTGCGGATACGCAGTATTTT
TRBD2	TRBJ2-2	TRBV7-2	few	CASSTTSGRAAGELFF	TGTGCCAGCAGCACAACTAGCGGGAGGGCCGCCGGGGAGCTGTTTTTT
.	TRBJ2-3	TRBV24-1	few	CATSDFGGFTDTQYF	TGTGCCACCAGTGATTTCGGCGGGTTCACAGATACGCAGTATTTT
.	TRBJ1-2	TRBV15	.	CATSRENNYNNYGYTF	TGTGCCACCAGCAGAGAGAATAATTACAATAACTATGGCTACACCTTC
.	TRBJ2-5	TRBV5-4	.	CASSGSRQRAETQYF	TGTGCCAGCAGCGGGAGTCGGCAGAGGGCGGAGACCCAGTACTTC
TRBD2	TRBJ2-3	TRBV30	.	CGLAGGLGADTQYF	TGTGGCTTAGCGGGAGGGCTAGGGGCAGATACGCAGTATTTT
.	TRBJ1-4	TRBV20-1	few	CSASGTDGSEKLFF	TGCAGTGCTAGTGGCACAGATGGTAGTGAAAAACTGTTTTTT
TRBD2	TRBJ2-2	TRBV7-8	.	CASSLGGSDTGELFF	TGTGCCAGCAGCTTAGGCGGGAGCGACACCGGGGAGCTGTTTTTT
.	TRBJ1-5	TRBV6-1	.	CAGLSGADQPQHF	TGTGCCGGCTTATCAGGTGCCGATCAGCCCCAGCATTTT
TRBD2	TRBJ2-5	TRBV2	.	CASRAGTSDRTQYF	TGTGCCAGCAGGGCAGGGACTAGCGACAGAACCCAGTACTTC
TRBD2	TRBJ2-1	TRBV20-1	.	CSASIRLAGVFGSEQFF	TGCAGTGCTAGTATTAGACTAGCGGGAGTATTTGGGAGTGAGCAGTTCTTC
.	TRBJ1-1	TRBV6-1	.	CASSQLSARDNAFF	TGTGCCAGCAGTCAACTCTCGGCCCGTGATAATGCTTTCTTT
.	TRBJ2-7	TRBV6-1	.	CASSVWTIGGEQYF	TGTGCCAGCAGTGTTTGGACGATAGGAGGCGAGCAGTACTTC
.	TRBJ1-1	TRBV7-2	few	CASSLAGVNTEAFF	TGTGCCAGCAGCTTAGCAGGGGTGAACACTGAAGCTTTCTTT
.	TRBJ2-1	TRBV21-1	.	CASRGRFPRYNEQFF	TGTGCCAGTAGGGGCCGATTCCCCCGATACAATGAGCAGTTCTTC
.	TRBJ2-5	TRBV11-1	once	CASSLAGRQTVYQETQYF	TGTGCCAGCAGCTTAGCTGGTCGGCAGACCGTCTACCAAGAGACCCAGTACTTC
.	TRBJ2-4	TRBV7-2	few	CASSSQGLNIQYF	TGTGCCAGCAGCTCACAGGGTTTAAACATTCAGTACTTC
.	TRBJ1-3	TRBV20-1	.	CSAGGHTGNTIYF	TGCAGTGCTGGTGGACATACTGGAAACACCATATATTTT
.	TRBJ2-7	TRBV12-3/TRBV12-4	.	CASSVLYEQYF	TGTGCCAGCTCGGTCCTTTACGAGCAGTACTTC
.	TRBJ1-1	TRBV19	few	CASSIQIMNTEAFF	TGTGCCAGTAGTATTCAGATTATGAACACTGAAGCTTTCTTT
TRBD2	TRBJ2-2	TRBV20-1	.	CSALRTSGRATGELFF	TGCAGTGCTCTAAGGACTAGCGGGAGGGCCACCGGGGAGCTGTTTTTT
.	TRBJ1-2	TRBV29-1	.	CSVAPKGGYTF	TGCAGCGTTGCCCCCAAAGGTGGCTACACCTTC
.	TRBJ2-5	TRBV20-1	.	CSARVSVQETQYF	TGCAGTGCTAGGGTGTCCGTTCAAGAGACCCAGTACTTC
TRBD1	TRBJ1-1	TRBV6-1	few	CASSLGGLGAFF	TGTGCCAGCAGCCTAGGGGGCCTGGGAGCTTTCTTT
.	TRBJ1-3	TRBV20-1	few	CSAREGFRGNTIYF	TGCAGTGCTAGAGAGGGCTTCAGGGGAAACACCATATATTTT
TRBD2	TRBJ2-7	TRBV7-9	few	CASSSRVPGGTMGYEQYF	TGTGCCAGCAGCTCAAGAGTTCCGGGAGGTACCATGGGATACGAGCAGTACTTC
TRBD2	TRBJ2-7	TRBV28	.	CASSPLPGGSSYEQYF	TGTGCCAGCAGTCCCCTGCCCGGGGGGAGCTCCTACGAGCAGTACTTC
TRBD1	TRBJ1-3	TRBV20-1	once	CSAREALGQGARNTIYF	TGCAGTGCTAGAGAAGCGCTAGGACAGGGGGCGAGGAACACCATATATTTT
.	TRBJ1-5	TRBV27	.	CASSLFAGNQPQHF	TGTGCCAGCAGTTTATTTGCAGGGAATCAGCCCCAGCATTTT
TRBD2	TRBJ2-7	TRBV2	.	CASSETSGLNEQYF	TGTGCCAGCAGTGAGACTAGCGGGCTCAACGAGCAGTACTTC
.	TRBJ2-7	TRBV4-1	.	CASSQVGQYYEQYF	TGCGCCAGCAGCCAAGTAGGACAGTACTACGAGCAGTACTTC
.	TRBJ2-5	TRBV18	.	CASSPGPQGETQYF	TGTGCCAGCTCCCCGGGCCCCCAGGGGGAGACCCAGTACTTC
.	TRBJ2-4	TRBV21-1	.	CASSKGGSGRNIQYF	TGTGCCAGCAGCAAAGGGGGTAGCGGGAGGAACATTCAGTACTTC